The 16 T cell receptor beta chains in this list originate from one sample, sequenced in a study of T cell changes during pregnancy in multiple sclerosis. Assay used: immunoSEQ multiplex PCR; TCRdb lists only in-frame clones, some missing. This sample yields about 36,000 clones, of which 93% are seen a single time; 0.35% to 0.45% belongs to the top ten. Sequencing used CD4+ T cells from peripheral blood mononuclear cells, obtained in the first trimester of pregnancy. These receptors all come from a female donor with multiple sclerosis, enrolled in a pregnancy study.

This rearrangement joins TRBV6-1 to TRBJ1-4; D uncertain. V lost 0 bases and J lost 15, with 11 bases in between. This CDR3 has 12 residues. In germline, CDR1 is MNHNS, CDR2 SASEGT. The CDR3 protein is CASSEAVREVFF. DNA for the CDR3: TGTGCCAGCAGTGAAGCGGTCCGAGAGGTGTTTTTT.

The CDR3 here is CASSALAGGNTGELFF. The CDR3 DNA sequence: TGTGCCAGCAGCGCCTTAGCGGGGGGTAACACCGGGGAGCTGTTTTTT. The gene calls are TRBV9 and TRBJ2-2; TRBD2 aligns across 10 bases. V was clipped by 3 bases and J by 2 bases; unmatched bases: 4. Per germline, CDR1 SGDLS and CDR2 YYNGEE. The CDR3 is made up of 16 amino acids.

The chain is built from TRBV5-1 and TRBJ1-1; TRBD1 matches 7 bases. The CDR3 totals 16 residues. Losses at the gene ends were 3 bases for V and 5 bases for J; bases not matched to a gene: 13. Germline values: CDR1 SGHRS, CDR2 YFSETQ. The CDR3 is CASSSSPDRIGTEAFF. CDR3 nucleotide sequence: TGCGCCAGCAGCTCCTCCCCGGACAGGATTGGGACTGAAGCTTTCTTT.

V gene TRBV4-1 combines with J gene TRBJ1-3, with D maybe TRBD1 (6 bases). Trimming took 0 bases from V and 4 from J, leaving 10 bases between them. This CDR3 contains 15 residues. Germline V gives CDR1 MGHRA, CDR2 YSYEKL. CDR3 loop: CASSQDRGGGNTIYF. The CDR3 DNA is TGCGCCAGCAGCCAAGATAGAGGGGGAGGAAACACCATATATTTT.

V is TRBV5-1 and J is TRBJ1-2, with D perhaps TRBD1 (5 bases). The CDR3 is 14 amino acids. V was clipped by 0 bases and J by 8 bases, with 14 bases between them. Germline V CDR1 and CDR2: SGHRS, YFSETQ. The CDR3 region is CASSLAMGEDGYTF. The CDR3 DNA is TGCGCCAGCAGCTTGGCCATGGGGGAGGACGGCTACACCTTC.

The chain is built from TRBV4-1 and TRBJ2-7, with TRBD2 matching 7 bases. This CDR3 spans 15 amino acids. The V gene end was trimmed by 1 base and the J gene end by 2 bases; junction bases not matched to a gene: 5. Germline lookup yields CDR1 MGHRA and CDR2 YSYEKL. In nucleotides, the CDR3 is TGCGCCAGCAGCCAAGCGGGCGGGAGCCCCTACGAGCAGTACTTC. Its protein is CASSQAGGSPYEQYF.

J is TRBJ1-1 and V is TRBV27, with unresolved D. CDR3 length: 13 amino acids. V lost 4 bases, J lost 1 base, and 7 bases lay in between. Germline values: CDR1 MNHEY, CDR2 SMNVEV (reference sequence). The CDR3 coding sequence is TGTGCCAGCAGTTCCGGTAGGAACACTGAAGCTTTCTTT. Its translation is CASSSGRNTEAFF.

The chain recombines TRBV7-9 with TRBJ2-7, with 9 bases aligning to TRBD1. This CDR3 region has 15 residues. Germline trimming cut 0 bases from V and 4 bases from J; bases unmatched to any gene: 4. The germline gives CDR1 SEHNR, CDR2 FQNEAQ (reference sequence). CDR3: CASSLAGQGMYEQYF. CDR3 DNA sequence: TGTGCCAGCAGCTTAGCGGGACAGGGTATGTACGAGCAGTACTTC.

The J gene is TRBJ1-5, the V gene TRBV14; D call uncertain. The CDR3 loop spans 15 amino acids. Between the trimmed V and J ends, which lost 1 base and 0 bases, there was a span of 7 bases. Germline values: CDR1 SGHDN, CDR2 FVKESK. CDR3 sequence: CASSQGEISNQPQHF. The CDR3 DNA sequence: TGTGCCAGCAGCCAAGGCGAAATTAGCAATCAGCCCCAGCATTTT.

V usage is TRBV5-1 and J usage is TRBJ1-1; 12 nucleotides align to TRBD1. The CDR3 totals 15 residues. The germline V gene encodes CDR1 SGHRS and CDR2 YFSETQ. V shed 8 bases and J 1 base; nucleotides not matched to a gene: 6. CDR3 residues: CASGTGGGRNTEAFF. DNA for the CDR3: TGCGCCAGTGGGACAGGGGGCGGTAGGAACACTGAAGCTTTCTTT.

The chain links TRBV4-1 to TRBJ2-4; TRBD1 matches at 10 bases. The junction had 6 bases not matched to a gene; V was cut back by 1 base and J by 0 bases. There are 18 residues in the CDR3. Germline lookup yields CDR1 MGHRA and CDR2 YSYEKL. CDR3 protein: CASSQGGQGRLAKNIQYF. The CDR3 nucleotides read TGCGCCAGCAGCCAAGGGGGACAGGGGAGATTAGCCAAAAACATTCAGTACTTC.

The CDR3 region has the DNA TGTGCCTGGAGTGTAACGGTAGCTAGCGGTTACACAGATACGCAGTATTTT. Translating it yields CAWSVTVASGYTDTQYF. The chain recombines TRBV30 with TRBJ2-3, with 7 bases that match TRBD2. The CDR3 contains 17 residues. V lost 0 bases and J lost 2; bases outside the gene matches: 11. Germline-derived CDR1 and CDR2 are GTSNPN and SVGIG (reference sequence).

The gene calls are TRBV6-5 and TRBJ2-5, with D possibly TRBD1 on 6 matching bases. Germline assignment: CDR1 MNHEY and CDR2 SVGAGI. Trimming removed 5 bases from V and 5 bases from J, with 18 bases in between. CDR3 length: 15 amino acids. CDR3 region: CASSPSTGGVETQYF. The DNA of the CDR3 is TGTGCCAGCAGTCCATCGACAGGTGGGGTGGAGACCCAGTACTTC.

This chain joins TRBV27 and TRBJ1-6; D unresolved. Germline-derived CDR1 and CDR2 are MNHEY and SMNVEV (reference sequence). This CDR3 has 16 residues. V lost 5 bases and J 0 bases, leaving 11 bases between the germline ends. CDR3 sequence reads: CASSPRGSSYNSPLHF. In nucleotides, the CDR3 is TGTGCCAGCAGTCCACGTGGGAGCTCCTATAATTCACCCCTCCACTTT.

The chain employs TRBV9 and TRBJ1-6; 11 bases map to TRBD1. This CDR3 is 16 amino acids long. Germline CDR1 reads SGDLS; CDR2 reads YYNGEE. The V segment lost 5 bases and the J segment 9 bases; nucleotides outside the gene matches: 10. CDR3: CASSKLDRGQGSPLHF. Written as DNA, the CDR3 is TGTGCCAGCAGTAAATTGGACAGGGGGCAGGGTTCACCCCTCCACTTT.

The rearrangement links TRBV6-1 to TRBJ2-1; TRBD1 matches 11 bases. With 5 bases clipped from V and 7 bases from J, the junction kept 7 bases outside the gene matches. The CDR3 consists of 15 residues. The V gene's germline CDR1 is MNHNS and CDR2 SASEGT. The DNA for the CDR3 is TGTGCCAGCAGTACGGACAGGGGGCGCGTGAATGAGCAGTTCTTC. Residues: CASSTDRGRVNEQFF.